This TCR beta chain was sequenced for a study of beta chain features in type 1 diabetes. Study results and caveats: In comparison with healthy donors, patients had naive, central memory and Treg TCRB repertoires that appeared more similar.

This clone was counted between two and nine times. Its antigen remains unknown. The sequenced template was cDNA made from the entire isolated RNA. Profiled with immunoSEQ multiplex PCR; TCRdb holds only in-frame clones, not every one. Counted here are almost 350,000 clones, 8% occurring once; the ten biggest clones make up less than 0.45%. The sequence was obtained from a woman aged 18-29 years in good health. The material sequenced was central memory CD4+ T cells from blood.

This CDR3 reads CASSPRIGTVAGELFF. The CDR3 DNA reads TGTGCCAGCTCACCACGGATCGGGACAGTGGCCGGGGAGCTGTTTTTT. The gene calls are TRBV18 and TRBJ2-2; 7 positions match TRBD1. The ends lost 1 base at V and 6 bases at J; junction bases unmatched: 8. The germline V gene encodes CDR1 KGHSH and CDR2 LQKENI. CDR3 size: 16 residues.